The 24 T cell receptor beta chains below come from one sample, sequenced in a study of blood T cell repertoires in COVID-19. The method was immunoSEQ multiplex PCR; TCRdb's version includes in-frame clones alone and lacks a portion of them. Of around 250,000 clones in the sample, about nine tenths were seen once. Sequenced input: peripheral blood. The receptor set was obtained from a woman aged 55-69 years who had recovered from COVID-19.

V usage is TRBV19 and J usage is TRBJ1-2; D uncertain. The CDR3 is made up of 14 amino acids. V lost 7 bases and J lost 4, with 16 bases in between. The germline CDR1 and CDR2 sequences are LNHDA and SQIVND (reference sequence). The CDR3: CASKLNGKGYGYTF. The CDR3 coding sequence is TGTGCCAGTAAACTAAACGGGAAGGGCTATGGCTACACCTTC.

This clone has just one count. In nucleotides, the CDR3 is TGTGCCAGCAGTTCTGTAGGGGTAGAGACCCAGTACTTC. Translation gives CASSSVGVETQYF. This rearrangement joins TRBV2 to TRBJ2-5; perhaps TRBD1 as D (5 bases). V was pared by 5 bases and J by 4 bases, with 11 bases between. Germline V gene data show CDR1 as SNHLY and CDR2 as FYNNEI. This CDR3 region has 13 residues. Filled out from reference TRBV2 and TRBJ2-5, the complete variable domain reads EPEVTQTPSHQVTQMGQEVILRCVPISNHLYFYWYRQILGQKVEFLVSFYNNEISEKSEIFDDQFSVERPDGSNFTLKIRSTKLEDSAMYFCASSSVGVETQYFGPGTRLLVL.

The chain links TRBV6-6 to TRBJ2-7, with 8 nucleotides matching TRBD1. CDR1 and CDR2 (germline): MNHNY, SVGAGI (reference sequence). The V segment lost 0 bases and the J segment 2 bases; nucleotides outside the gene matches: 3. The CDR3 covers 15 residues. The CDR3 loop reads CASSYSRGQAYEQYF. For the CDR3, the DNA is TGTGCCAGCAGTTACTCTAGGGGACAGGCCTACGAGCAGTACTTC.

The rearrangement links TRBV28 to TRBJ1-2, with D perhaps matching TRBD1 (5 bases). This CDR3 has 13 residues. Per the germline V gene, CDR1 is MDHEN and CDR2 is SYDVKM. Trimming shortened V by 6 bases and J by 4 bases, and 12 bases separated the two germline ends. The CDR3 nucleotides are TGTGCCAGCAGAATTTCGGGGGGCTATGGCTACACCTTC. The encoded protein is CASRISGGYGYTF.

This sequence joins TRBV28 and TRBJ1-4; D may be TRBD1 (5 bases). This CDR3 region has 12 residues. Deletions cut 3 bases from V and 6 bases from J, with 5 bases between. The V gene's germline CDR1 is MDHEN and CDR2 SYDVKM. CDR3 sequence: CASSFRDEKLFF. CDR3 in DNA: TGTGCCAGCAGTTTCAGGGATGAAAAACTGTTTTTT.

This chain links TRBV5-1 with TRBJ2-1, with 9 bases matching TRBD2. V shed 4 bases, J shed 7 bases, and the junction held 9 bases outside the gene matches. This CDR3 contains 15 residues. Looked up from germline, CDR1 is SGHRS and CDR2 is YFSETQ. The CDR3 sequence: CASSAGLATTNEQFF. The CDR3 nucleotides read TGCGCCAGCAGCGCGGGACTAGCTACAACTAATGAGCAGTTCTTC.

There are a few counts of this clone. The V call is TRBV6-5, the J call TRBJ1-2; no definite D call. There are 13 residues in the CDR3. From germline, CDR1 is MNHEY and CDR2 SVGAGI. The V end was cut by 5 bases, the J end by 7 bases, with 14 bases between. The CDR3 nucleotides read TGTGCCAGCAGTCCCGACAAAGAGAGTGGCTACACCTTC. Amino acid sequence: CASSPDKESGYTF.

The chain recombines TRBV14 with TRBJ1-1, with 7 bases identical to TRBD1. In germline, CDR1 is SGHDN, CDR2 FVKESK. The CDR3 is made up of 14 amino acids. V gave up 4 bases and J gave up 3 bases; unmatched junction bases: 5. In nucleotides, the CDR3 is TGTGCCAGCAGCCTACAGGGGTGGGACACTGAAGCTTTCTTT. Its protein product is CASSLQGWDTEAFF.

A few counts support this clone. This chain links TRBV4-2 with TRBJ2-2; TRBD2 matches at 7 bases. CDR1 LGHNA and CDR2 YNFKEQ come from the germline V gene. V shed 4 bases and J 4 bases; nucleotides not matched to a gene: 9. This CDR3 is 16 amino acids long. In DNA form, the CDR3 reads TGTGCCAGCAGCCGCGGACTAGTCGGATCCACCGGGGAGCTGTTTTTT. Translating gives CASSRGLVGSTGELFF.

This rearrangement joins TRBV5-4 to TRBJ2-2, with D maybe TRBD1 (8 bases). The germline V and J ends were trimmed by 4 bases and 2 bases, with 15 bases remaining between them. The CDR3 is 16 residues long. The germline V gene encodes CDR1 SGHNT and CDR2 YYREEE (reference sequence). CDR3 DNA: TGTGCCAGCAGCCCTACAGGGGGGGGCAACACCGGGGAGCTGTTTTTT. It specifies CASSPTGGGNTGELFF.

This clone was picked up a small number of times. The genes are TRBV4-3 and TRBJ1-5; possibly TRBD1 for D (6 bases). The CDR3 loop spans 15 amino acids. The germline V and J ends were trimmed by 0 bases and 7 bases, with 13 bases remaining between them. Germline values: CDR1 LGHNA, CDR2 YSLEER. The CDR3 DNA is TGCGCCAGCAGCCAAGATATGGGGGGGCTCCAGCCCCAGCATTTT. It is translated as CASSQDMGGLQPQHF.

The rearrangement uses TRBV11-2 and TRBJ2-1; 9 bases are shared with TRBD1. Germline CDR1 and CDR2: SGHAT and FQNNGV. Unmatched junction bases numbered 13, after V lost 4 bases and J lost 9 bases. The CDR3 totals 16 residues. The CDR3: CASSSTGTGFFGEQFF. Here the CDR3 DNA reads TGTGCCAGCAGCTCCACCGGGACAGGGTTCTTTGGTGAGCAGTTCTTC.

This clone appeared many times. The J gene is TRBJ2-3, the V gene TRBV28; 7 bases match TRBD2. Germline V CDR1 and CDR2: MDHEN, SYDVKM. With V trimmed by 6 bases and J by 3 bases, 9 bases remained unmatched. The CDR3 is made up of 15 amino acids. The CDR3 region is CASSKGGEGTDTQYF. DNA for the CDR3: TGTGCCAGCAGCAAAGGCGGGGAGGGAACAGATACGCAGTATTTT.

The gene calls are TRBV19 and TRBJ2-3; D might be TRBD1 (6 bases). This CDR3 has 15 residues. Trimming removed 6 bases at V and 2 bases at J, with 15 bases between. The V gene's germline CDR1 is LNHDA and CDR2 SQIVND (reference sequence). For the CDR3, the DNA is TGTGCCAGTAGCTTGACAGGCACTAACACAGATACGCAGTATTTT. It encodes CASSLTGTNTDTQYF.

The genes are TRBV9 and TRBJ2-7; D uncertain. V was shortened by 0 bases and J by 4 bases, with 8 bases between the two germline ends. CDR3 size: 13 residues. Germline CDR1 SGDLS, CDR2 YYNGEE. This chain's CDR3 is CASSVVPGYEQYF. CDR3 coding DNA: TGTGCCAGCAGCGTAGTCCCGGGTTACGAGCAGTACTTC.

The rearrangement links TRBV7-3 to TRBJ1-1; TRBD1 aligns across 9 bases. The CDR3 runs 15 residues. The germline gives CDR1 SGHTA, CDR2 FQGTGA. Unmatched junction bases numbered 6, after V lost 3 bases and J lost 4 bases. CDR3 sequence (DNA): TGTGCCAGCAGCTTCATAGGACAGGGGAGCACTGAAGCTTTCTTT. This gives the protein CASSFIGQGSTEAFF.

The genes are TRBV5-1 and TRBJ2-7; D is undetermined. The CDR3 sequence is 14 residues long. V lost 0 bases and J 0 bases, leaving 7 bases between the germline ends. Per germline, CDR1 SGHRS and CDR2 YFSETQ. CDR3 coding DNA: TGCGCCAGCAGCTTGGGGCGGCTCTCCTACGAGCAGTACTTC. The encoded protein is CASSLGRLSYEQYF.

The chain combines TRBV19 with TRBJ1-2; unclear D gene. Germline assignment: CDR1 LNHDA and CDR2 SQIVND (reference sequence). The germline V and J ends were trimmed by 2 bases and 9 bases, with 13 bases remaining between them. The CDR3 has 13 amino acids. The CDR3 DNA reads TGTGCCAGTAGTATATTTTCGGACTCGAGCTACACCTTC. Amino acids: CASSIFSDSSYTF.

This rearrangement joins TRBV6-5 to TRBJ2-5; D perhaps matches TRBD1 (5 bases). CDR3 length equals 15 residues. Germline V gives CDR1 MNHEY, CDR2 SVGAGI. The ends were cut back, 5 bases at V and 2 bases at J, with 15 bases in the middle. The CDR3 coding sequence is TGTGCCAGCAGTCCCATTCGGACACAACAAGAGACCCAGTACTTC. Translation: CASSPIRTQQETQYF.

The chain links TRBV5-1 to TRBJ1-4; possibly TRBD1 for D (6 bases). The CDR3 is made up of 15 amino acids. The ends were cut back, 5 bases at V and 3 bases at J, with 14 bases in the middle. Per the germline V gene, CDR1 is SGHRS and CDR2 is YFSETQ. CDR3 residues: CASSLDPGANEKLFF. CDR3 bases: TGCGCCAGCAGTCTGGACCCAGGGGCTAATGAAAAACTGTTTTTT.

The chain carries TRBV19 and TRBJ1-5; TRBD1 is a possible D gene (6 bases). Trimming shortened V by 4 bases and J by 0 bases, and 31 bases separated the two germline ends. Germline loops: CDR1 LNHDA, CDR2 SQIVND (reference sequence). CDR3 size: 22 residues. In DNA, the CDR3 is TGTGCCAGTAGTACCTACCCCTTGTTGGGGGCCCAGGACGAAAATAGCAATCAGCCCCAGCATTTT. It translates to CASSTYPLLGAQDENSNQPQHF. Full variable domain (rest looked up from reference TRBV19 and TRBJ1-5): DGGITQSPKYLFRKEGQNVTLSCEQNLNHDAMYWYRQDPGQGLRLIYYSQIVNDFQKGDIAEGYSVSREKKESFPLTVTSAQKNPTAFYLCASSTYPLLGAQDENSNQPQHFGDGTRLSIL.

V usage is TRBV3-1 (or the pseudogene TRBV3-2) and J usage is TRBJ2-1, with D unclear. V was pared by 4 bases and J by 2 bases, with 18 bases between. This CDR3 region has 17 residues. Germline CDR1 is LGHDT and CDR2 is YNNKEL (reference sequence). The CDR3 here is CASSLDGPACPYNEQFF. CDR3 DNA: TGTGCCAGCAGCCTAGATGGCCCCGCTTGTCCCTACAATGAGCAGTTCTTC.

The genes are TRBV19 and TRBJ1-1, with D possibly TRBD1 on 6 matching bases. CDR3 length: 11 residues. Germline assignment: CDR1 LNHDA and CDR2 SQIVND (reference sequence). Trimming shortened V by 6 bases and J by 10 bases, and 12 bases separated the two germline ends. CDR3 sequence: CASSTGPGAFF. Here the CDR3 DNA reads TGTGCCAGTAGCACAGGGCCGGGAGCTTTCTTT.

The rearrangement uses TRBV5-1 and TRBJ2-5; tentatively, D is TRBD2 (5 bases). This CDR3 is 17 amino acids long. Germline V gives CDR1 SGHRS, CDR2 YFSETQ. Trimming removed 0 bases from V and 2 bases from J, with 17 bases in between. CDR3 protein: CASSLAGRLAPQETQYF. The CDR3 DNA follows: TGCGCCAGCAGCTTGGCCGGAAGGCTAGCCCCACAAGAGACCCAGTACTTC.